This T cell receptor beta chain was recovered during a study of T cell changes during pregnancy in multiple sclerosis. The CDR3 covers 15 residues. Per germline, CDR1 MNHNS and CDR2 SASEGT. Losses at the gene ends were 6 bases for V and 6 bases for J; bases not matched to a gene: 13. Measured with immunoSEQ multiplex PCR; TCRdb has only the in-frame clones, and not every one. The table has roughly 57,000 clones, 94% seen once; the top ten hold about 2.5%. The specimen was CD8+ T cells from peripheral blood mononuclear cells, collected after pregnancy. The sequence came from a female donor with multiple sclerosis, enrolled in a pregnancy study. The genes are TRBV6-1 and TRBJ1-1; the match to TRBD1 covers 7 bases. The CDR3 DNA reads as TGTGCCAGCAGCGGCGGGACAGCCCCCATGGCTGAAGCTTTCTTT. Translating it yields CASSGGTAPMAEAFF.